This T cell receptor (beta chain) was recorded in a study of response to subunit inactivated influenza vaccine (dated by TCRdb to between 2017 and 2018). Looking at the study overall: Deep quantitative T cell receptor repertoire profiling was used in the study to track responses to a trivalent subunit inactivated influenza vaccine.

Library prep was done by RT-PCR. Sequencer: Illumina HiSeq 2500. Clones were called with MiXCR by TCRdb after fastp trimmed the public reads at Q25, and only in-frame beta chains were retained. Duplicate CDR3 protein sequences are folded into a single record with the most common DNA and genes. Recorded for this sample are 500,000 or so distinct CDR3 sequences; 10% to 11% of them occurred a single time. Around 12% of the sample belongs to the ten largest clones. This clonotype was recorded a few times. There is no known antigen for this receptor. No base quality information exists; no much larger clone differs at one position. This sample's time point label indicates: more than 40 days after influenza vaccine administration. Study-wide findings and limitations: According to the authors, only a limited number of new T cells may be recruited by each seasonal influenza vaccination.

Per the germline V gene, KGHDR is the CDR1 and SFDVKD is the CDR2. V is trimmed back by 4 bases and J by 6 bases, and the junction contains 5 bases that no gene match accounts for. Its CDR3 holds 15 amino acids, cysteine through phenylalanine. Kept here is only the CDR3 DNA, which spans 45 bases and is read in frame from base 1. This specimen consisted of PBMCs from blood, obtained 35 to 45 days after vaccination. The V and J genes are TRBV24-1 and TRBJ2-1; 10 nucleotides in the junction match TRBD1. The TCR sequence derives from a man aged 45-65 years who received an inactivated influenza vaccine. Donor details come from another sample of the same person, matched by shared clones. The CDR3 has the sequence CATSDPRTGGNEQFF. The DNA reads TGTGCCACCAGTGACCCGAGGACAGGGGGCAATGAGCAGTTCTTC.